Below, one T cell receptor (beta chain) is given with its context. Profiling relied on immunoSEQ multiplex PCR, and the TCRdb table lists in-frame clones only, not all of them. The sample shows roughly 43,000 clones, over 85% of them seen only once. Noted treatment: preoperative locoregional IRX-2 cytokine immunotherapy. The data were obtained in a study of preoperative IRX-2 immunotherapy in early breast cancer. From germline, CDR1 is LGHNA and CDR2 YNFKEQ. The CDR3 loop spans 18 amino acids. V was cut by 0 bases and J by 8 bases, with 20 bases left in between. The V gene is TRBV4-2, the J gene TRBJ1-6; the D gene is possibly TRBD1 (5 bases). Sequenced here: tumor tissue, sampled after IRX-2 immunotherapy. The sequence came from a human donor with breast cancer. The CDR3 sequence: CASSQEGGRIAGYSPLHF. The CDR3 DNA is TGTGCCAGCAGCCAAGAAGGTGGCCGCATCGCAGGGTATTCACCCCTCCACTTT.